This T cell receptor beta chain was profiled in a study of T cell repertoires in cytomegalovirus infection. In the study overall: CMV epitopes that were recently identified and HLA-C-restricted were used alongside well-studied HLA-B-restricted ones. In public TCR beta signatures, there were indications of both CMV infection and matching HLA type.

Overall study findings and caveats: HLA-C-restricted CMV-specific TCR beta clonotypes were dominant in the ex vivo response. Carriers of CMV plus the relevant HLA were identified by cumulative public TCR beta family frequency.

Comment on this clonotype: Its cognate antigen is unknown. An end of the junction differs from the germline gene, which may be a read error.

TCRdb processed the reads anew with MiXCR; each CDR3 protein has one entry. This table holds approximately 1,000,000 distinct CDR3 sequences, approximately 33% found once. Sequencing was performed on cultured CD8+ T cells from PBMCs, taken from culture after CMV antigen stimulation. The origin of this receptor is a human donor in good health (CMV status not recorded). Some clones in this sample may be carry-over from other donors' samples.

The CDR3 region is CATSEPGTPLDF. In DNA form, the CDR3 reads TGTGCCACCAGTGAGCCCGGGACACCCCTCGACTTC. The chain couples TRBV24-1 to TRBJ2-5; tentative D call: TRBD1 (6 bases). From germline, CDR1 is KGHDR and CDR2 SFDVKD. The CDR3 covers 12 residues.